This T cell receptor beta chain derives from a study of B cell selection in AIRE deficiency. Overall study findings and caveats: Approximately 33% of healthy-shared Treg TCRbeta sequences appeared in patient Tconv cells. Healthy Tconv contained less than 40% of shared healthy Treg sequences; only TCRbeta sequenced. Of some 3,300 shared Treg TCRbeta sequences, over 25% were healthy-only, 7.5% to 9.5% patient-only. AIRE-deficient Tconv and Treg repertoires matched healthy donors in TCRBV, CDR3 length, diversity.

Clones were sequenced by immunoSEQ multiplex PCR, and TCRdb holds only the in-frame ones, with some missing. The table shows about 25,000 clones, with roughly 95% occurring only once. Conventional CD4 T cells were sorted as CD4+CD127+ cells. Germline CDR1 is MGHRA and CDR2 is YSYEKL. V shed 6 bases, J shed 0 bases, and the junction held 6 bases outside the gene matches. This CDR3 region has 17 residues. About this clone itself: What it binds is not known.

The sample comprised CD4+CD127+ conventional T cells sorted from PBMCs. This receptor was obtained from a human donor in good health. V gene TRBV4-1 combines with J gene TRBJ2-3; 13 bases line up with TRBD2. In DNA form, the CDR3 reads TGCGCCAGCAGAAAGGGACTAGCGGGACCTAGCACAGATACGCAGTATTTT. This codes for CASRKGLAGPSTDTQYF.